This is a list of T cell receptor beta chains from one sample in a study of T cell responses to AZD1222 COVID-19 vaccine. The table came from immunoSEQ multiplex PCR; TCRdb's copy has only in-frame clones and leaves some out. The sample shows about 140,000 clones, 90% to 95% of them seen only once. The specimen was peripheral blood, collected on day 0 of AZD1222 vaccination. The receptors were gathered from an adult in good health. Both conserved end residues are part of each CDR3. The order of the fields is clone size, V gene, D gene, J gene, CDR3 protein, CDR3 DNA. D genes are given only for firm matches. Clone sizes are given selectively: once, few, many, or a class where the clone is expanded.

clone size: .
V gene: TRBV5-1
D gene: TRBD1
J gene: TRBJ1-2
CDR3 protein: CASSSSSGTVYGYTF
CDR3 DNA: TGCGCCAGCAGCAGCTCTTCCGGGACAGTCTATGGCTACACCTTC

clone size: .
V gene: TRBV12-3/TRBV12-4
D gene: .
J gene: TRBJ1-2
CDR3 protein: CASSQDRYYGYTF
CDR3 DNA: TGTGCCAGCAGTCAGGACCGGTACTATGGCTACACCTTC

clone size: .
V gene: TRBV3-1/TRBV3-2
D gene: TRBD1
J gene: TRBJ1-2
CDR3 protein: CASSPTGQGPGGYTF
CDR3 DNA: TGTGCCAGCAGCCCGACCGGACAGGGGCCCGGCGGCTACACCTTC

clone size: .
V gene: TRBV7-8
D gene: TRBD1
J gene: TRBJ2-7
CDR3 protein: CASSPTGGQGAHEQYF
CDR3 DNA: TGTGCCAGCAGCCCAACAGGGGGACAGGGGGCCCACGAGCAGTACTTC

clone size: .
V gene: TRBV6-6
D gene: TRBD1
J gene: TRBJ2-7
CDR3 protein: CASSYDGQGARYEQYF
CDR3 DNA: TGTGCCAGCAGTTACGACGGTCAGGGGGCTAGGTACGAGCAGTACTTC

clone size: .
V gene: TRBV7-2
D gene: TRBD1
J gene: TRBJ1-1
CDR3 protein: CASSLATGGNTEAFF
CDR3 DNA: TGTGCCAGCAGCTTGGCCACAGGGGGGAACACTGAAGCTTTCTTT

clone size: .
V gene: TRBV29-1
D gene: TRBD2
J gene: TRBJ2-7
CDR3 protein: CSAWTSGIYEQYF
CDR3 DNA: TGCAGCGCATGGACTAGCGGGATCTACGAGCAGTACTTC

clone size: .
V gene: TRBV4-3
D gene: .
J gene: TRBJ2-2
CDR3 protein: CASRIDRYTGELFF
CDR3 DNA: TGCGCCAGCAGAATAGACAGGTACACCGGGGAGCTGTTTTTT

clone size: .
V gene: TRBV7-2
D gene: .
J gene: TRBJ2-2
CDR3 protein: CASSPAARELFF
CDR3 DNA: TGTGCCAGCAGCCCGGCGGCGAGGGAGCTGTTTTTT

clone size: .
V gene: TRBV7-6
D gene: .
J gene: TRBJ2-3
CDR3 protein: CASSLEASRLTDTQYF
CDR3 DNA: TGTGCCAGCAGCTTAGAGGCTAGCCGGTTGACAGATACGCAGTATTTT

clone size: .
V gene: TRBV3-1/TRBV3-2
D gene: .
J gene: TRBJ2-2
CDR3 protein: CASSPADFRAGELFF
CDR3 DNA: TGTGCCAGCAGCCCTGCGGACTTTAGGGCCGGGGAGCTGTTTTTT

clone size: once
V gene: TRBV9
D gene: TRBD2
J gene: TRBJ2-3
CDR3 protein: CASSVGTSSLSSTDTQYF
CDR3 DNA: TGTGCCAGCAGCGTAGGGACTAGCAGCCTTTCTAGCACAGATACGCAGTATTTT

clone size: .
V gene: TRBV5-6
D gene: .
J gene: TRBJ1-3
CDR3 protein: CASSFGRSAGNTIYF
CDR3 DNA: TGTGCCAGCAGCTTCGGCAGGTCGGCTGGAAACACCATATATTTT

clone size: .
V gene: TRBV28
D gene: .
J gene: TRBJ2-7
CDR3 protein: CASSLWGRGTNVQYF
CDR3 DNA: TGTGCCAGCAGTTTATGGGGCAGGGGGACTAATGTGCAGTACTTC

clone size: .
V gene: TRBV5-8
D gene: TRBD2
J gene: TRBJ2-1
CDR3 protein: CASSLAGLARYNEQFF
CDR3 DNA: TGTGCCAGCAGCTTGGCGGGACTAGCGAGGTACAATGAGCAGTTCTTC

clone size: once
V gene: TRBV10-2
D gene: TRBD2
J gene: TRBJ2-2
CDR3 protein: CATRLAGAGELFF
CDR3 DNA: TGCGCCACGAGACTAGCGGGAGCCGGGGAGCTGTTTTTT